These 17 T cell receptor beta chains were sequenced from one sample in a study of lung T cells in sarcoidosis with Löfgren's syndrome. MiXCR was run by TCRdb on the reads, yielding one entry per CDR3 protein. The sample has more than 50,000 distinct CDR3 sequences, around 20% seen once. Sequenced input: CD4+ T cells from PBMCs. These TCRs come from a human donor with sarcoidosis (Löfgren's syndrome or another form), or a control subject (not recorded which).

Regarding this clonotype: Compared with germline, one end of the junction differs, possibly owing to a read error. The V and J genes are TRBV12-3 or TRBV12-4 and TRBJ2-5, with a tentative D call TRBD2 (5 bases). The CDR3 has 13 amino acids. The CDR3 spells CASSFDYRETQYF. The DNA of the CDR3 is TGTGCCAGCAGTTTTGACTATCGAGAGACTCAGTACTTC.

This clonotype was seen ten or more times. The chain combines TRBV28 with TRBJ1-5; D gene ambiguous. There are 13 residues in the CDR3. From germline, CDR1 is MDHEN and CDR2 SYDVKM. With 7 bases removed from V and 0 bases from J, the gap between germline ends came to 7 bases. The CDR3 loop is CASIEDSNQPQHF. The CDR3 DNA follows: TGTGCCAGCATCGAGGATAGCAATCAGCCCCAGCATTTT.

Ten or more counts support this clonotype. The chain employs TRBV20-1 and TRBJ2-5; D is possibly TRBD2 (5 bases). The CDR3 loop spans 11 amino acids. Germline loops: CDR1 DFQATT, CDR2 SNEGSKA (reference sequence). For the CDR3, the DNA is TGCAGCCCGAGGGATCACGAGACCCAGTACTTC. This sequence encodes CSPRDHETQYF.

A remark on this clonotype: The missing conserved phenylalanine or tryptophan at the end of this CDR3 makes a read error likely. This sequence joins TRBV20-1 and TRBJ2-7; the match to TRBD2 covers 7 bases. The germline V gene encodes CDR1 DFQATT and CDR2 SNEGSKA (reference sequence). This CDR3 has 13 amino acids. Trimming cost V 3 bases and J 0 bases; bases outside gene matches: 2. The CDR3 here is CSASGGSSYEQYA. CDR3 nucleotides: TGCAGTGCTAGCGGGGGGAGCTCCTACGAGCAGTACGCC.

The rearrangement uses TRBV5-5 and TRBJ2-5; D uncertain. Trimming took 1 base from V and 2 from J, leaving 9 bases between them. CDR1 and CDR2 (germline): SGHKS, YYEKEE (reference sequence). The CDR3 length is 14 residues. The CDR3 sequence: CASSLFRRQETQYF. The CDR3 region has the DNA TGTGCCAGCAGCTTGTTCCGGCGACAAGAGACCCAGTACTTC.

The CDR3 is CASSLDISPGGYTF. As DNA, the CDR3 is TGTGCCAGCAGCTTAGATATTTCACCCGGGGGCTACACCTTC. The chain is built from TRBV7-2 and TRBJ1-2, with D unresolved. Germline-derived CDR1 and CDR2 are SGHTA and FQGNSA. Trimming cost V 1 base and J 8 bases, with 14 bases left between them. This CDR3 contains 14 residues. The complete variable domain, with remaining parts taken from reference TRBV7-2 and TRBJ1-2, reads GAGVSQSPSNKVTEKGKDVELRCDPISGHTALYWYRQSLGQGLEFLIYFQGNSAPDKSGLPSDRFSAERTGGSVSTLTIQRTQQEDSAVYLCASSLDISPGGYTFGSGTRLTVV.

The chain couples TRBV5-1 to TRBJ2-1; 7 positions agree with TRBD1. Germline V gene data show CDR1 as SGHRS and CDR2 as YFSETQ. The CDR3 contains 16 residues. J was trimmed by 9 bases and V by 6 bases; bases with no gene match: 18. The CDR3 DNA reads as TGCGCCAGCAACCTAGACAGGGCCCCTCATTCGGGTGAGCAGTTCTTC. Its protein is CASNLDRAPHSGEQFF. Full variable domain (outside the CDR3, taken from reference TRBV5-1 and TRBJ2-1): KAGVTQTPRYLIKTRGQQVTLSCSPISGHRSVSWYQQTPGQGLQFLFEYFSETQRNKGNFPGRFSGRQFSNSRSEMNVSTLELGDSALYLCASNLDRAPHSGEQFFGPGTRLTVL.

This clonotype came up many times. The chain couples TRBV3-1 to TRBJ2-3, with a possible D match to TRBD2 (6 bases). Germline values: CDR1 LGHDT, CDR2 YNNKEL (reference sequence). Between the trimmed V and J ends, which lost 3 bases and 0 bases, there was a span of 10 bases. This CDR3 has 15 amino acids. CDR3 sequence: CASSQPGLSTDTQYF. CDR3 nucleotides: TGTGCCAGCAGCCAGCCGGGACTTAGCACAGATACGCAGTATTTT.

This clonotype occurred once. This likely comes from a read error, as the CDR3 has no conserved phenylalanine or tryptophan at its end. The chain links TRBV6-1 to TRBJ2-3; 7 bases are a match to TRBD2. The CDR3 extends over 14 amino acids. V shed 6 bases, J shed 2 bases, and the junction held 5 bases outside the gene matches. Germline values: CDR1 MNHNS, CDR2 SASEGT. The CDR3 region is CASRTAGHTDTQYI. CDR3 sequence (DNA): TGTGCCAGCAGGACAGCGGGGCACACAGATACGCAGTATATT.

On this clonotype: This sequence may be a read error, since a much larger clone differs from it by one base. Because the CDR3 is missing its conserved closing phenylalanine or tryptophan, this is likely a read error. The genes are TRBV7-9 and TRBJ2-5; D is tentatively TRBD1 or TRBD2 (5 bases each). Germline V CDR1 and CDR2: SEHNR, FQNEAQ (reference sequence). This CDR3 region has 17 residues. Trimming removed 5 bases from V and 1 base from J, with 20 bases in between. The CDR3 region has the DNA TGTGCCAGCAGCCCCTCGGGACGACCGGGCCTCCAAGAGACCCAGTACTAC. Its protein product is CASSPSGRPGLQETQYY.

This clonotype was observed many times. The gene calls are TRBV15 and TRBJ2-5; 9 positions agree with TRBD2. V dropped 0 bases and J dropped 4; count of bases not matched to a gene: 0. The CDR3 totals 14 residues. Germline CDR1 is LNHNV and CDR2 is YYDKDF (reference sequence). The CDR3 spells CATSRELAGETQYF. The CDR3 bases are TGTGCCACCAGCAGAGAACTAGCGGGAGAGACCCAGTACTTC.

This clonotype was seen repeatedly, ten times or more. The genes are TRBV4-1 and TRBJ1-2, with D possibly being TRBD1 (6 bases). Germline lookup yields CDR1 MGHRA and CDR2 YSYEKL. The V end lost 1 base, the J end lost 2 bases, and 17 bases lay between the germline ends. This CDR3 region has 17 residues. The CDR3 sequence is CASSQVLGTPENYGYTF. The CDR3 DNA reads TGCGCCAGCAGCCAAGTTCTAGGGACACCCGAAAACTATGGCTACACCTTC.

The chain has TRBV20-1 and TRBJ2-7; 10 bases map to TRBD2. The CDR3 has 14 amino acids. Germline CDR1 DFQATT, CDR2 SNEGSKA (reference sequence). The junction had 6 bases not matched to a gene; V was cut back by 3 bases and J by 4 bases. CDR3 DNA: TGCAGTGCTAGCACTAGCGGGGAAATGTACGAGCAGTACTTC. This encodes CSASTSGEMYEQYF.

This clonotype was seen ten or more times. The rearrangement uses TRBV7-9 and TRBJ1-1; D is uncertain. V dropped 10 bases and J dropped 0 bases, with 6 bases sitting between them. The CDR3 runs 11 residues. Germline CDR1 and CDR2: SEHNR and FQNEAQ (reference sequence). CDR3 nucleotide sequence: TGTGCCACCCAGATGAACACTGAAGCTTTCTTT. This translates into CATQMNTEAFF.

As concerns this clonotype: This may arise from a read error, as a much more abundant clone is one base away. The chain carries TRBV20-1 and TRBJ2-7, with 10 bases identical to TRBD1. CDR1 is DFQATT, CDR2 SNEGSKA, per germline (reference sequence). Trimming at V came to 3 bases and at J to 9 bases, leaving 11 bases not matched to a gene. The CDR3 has 14 residues. CDR3 sequence (DNA): TGCAGTGCTAGGCCGGGACAGGGGATACACGGGCAGTACTTC. This translates into CSARPGQGIHGQYF.

To note about this clonotype: This may stem from a read error, because a much larger clone lies one nucleotide away. The chain links TRBV6-2 or TRBV6-3 to TRBJ1-5, with D possibly TRBD1 on 6 matching bases. The CDR3 has 14 amino acids. In germline, CDR1 is MNHEY, CDR2 SVGEGT. Trimming stripped 5 bases from V and 2 bases from J, with 10 bases between. The CDR3 bases are TGTGCCAGCAGTCCCGAGGGGGGCAATCAGCCCCAGCATTTT. Translation: CASSPEGGNQPQHF.

About this clonotype itself: A read error may explain this, as a much larger clone is one base away. The chain uses TRBV20-1 and TRBJ2-3; D unresolved. Looked up from germline, CDR1 is DFQATT and CDR2 is SNEGSKA (reference sequence). V was trimmed by 4 bases and J by 8 bases, leaving 16 bases between them. The CDR3 has 13 residues. The CDR3, as DNA: TGCAGTGCTAAAGATAGGGTCGTAGGTACGCAGTATTTT. This codes for CSAKDRVVGTQYF.